Listed below are T cell receptor beta chains from one sample, sequenced in a study of CD8+ T cells in alopecia areata. The assay was immunoSEQ multiplex PCR, and TCRdb's table has in-frame clones only and misses some. The table includes 93,000 or so clones, around 60% detected once. The sample comprised CD4+ T cells sorted from blood. The receptors were gathered from a human donor in good health. Both conserved end residues are part of each CDR3. D genes are given only for firm matches. Expanded clones get a size class; other rows say once, few or many, or leave the size out.

D gene	V gene	J gene	CDR3 length	clone size	CDR3 protein	CDR3 DNA
.	TRBV29-1	TRBJ2-7	13	.	CSVVTGRSYEQYF	TGCAGCGTCGTAACAGGGCGTTCCTACGAGCAGTACTTC
.	TRBV6-1	TRBJ2-7	15	.	CASSRTSSLSYEQYF	TGTGCCAGCAGCCGGACGAGCAGTCTATCCTACGAGCAGTACTTC
.	TRBV2	TRBJ2-1	17	.	CASSGYRTSGGAIEQFF	TGTGCCAGCAGTGGCTACAGGACTAGTGGGGGGGCAATTGAGCAGTTCTTC
TRBD1	TRBV2	TRBJ1-5	15	few	CASRGQGVGNQPQHF	TGTGCCAGCAGGGGACAGGGAGTAGGCAATCAGCCCCAGCATTTT
.	TRBV5-6	TRBJ1-2	13	.	CASSLQGTQGYTF	TGTGCCAGCAGCCTACAGGGAACGCAGGGCTACACCTTC
TRBD1	TRBV29-1	TRBJ1-2	11	.	CSLGDSYGYTF	TGCAGCCTGGGGGACAGCTATGGCTACACCTTC
.	TRBV29-1	TRBJ2-2	14	few	CSVGSSQGEGELFF	TGCAGCGTTGGCAGCTCACAGGGCGAGGGGGAGCTGTTTTTT
TRBD1	TRBV2	TRBJ2-7	14	.	CASSVGTGTYEQYF	TGTGCCAGCAGCGTTGGGACAGGCACCTACGAGCAGTACTTC
TRBD1	TRBV7-9	TRBJ2-5	17	few	CASSLLVGQGAGETQYF	TGTGCCAGCAGCTTATTGGTGGGACAGGGGGCAGGGGAGACCCAGTACTTC
.	TRBV4-1	TRBJ1-6	15	.	CASSQGQNYNSPLHF	TGCGCCAGCAGCCAAGGACAGAACTATAATTCACCCCTCCACTTT
.	TRBV30	TRBJ1-6	13	.	CAWSVSPDSPLHF	TGTGCCTGGAGTGTATCGCCGGACTCACCCCTCCACTTT
.	TRBV29-1	TRBJ1-6	13	.	CSVAWGRDSPLHF	TGCAGCGTTGCGTGGGGGCGGGATTCACCCCTCCACTTT
TRBD1	TRBV30	TRBJ1-6	15	once	CAGLKQGALGSPLHF	TGTGCCGGGTTGAAACAGGGGGCGCTTGGATCACCCCTCCACTTT
.	TRBV27	TRBJ1-6	14	.	CASSSHAGARTLHF	TGTGCCAGCAGTTCACACGCAGGGGCAAGGACCCTCCACTTT
.	TRBV7-2	TRBJ1-2	15	.	CASSLVPRDASGYTF	TGTGCCAGCAGCTTAGTGCCCAGGGATGCAAGCGGCTACACCTTC
.	TRBV7-2	TRBJ2-3	17	.	CASSLYRLKGGTDTQYF	TGTGCCAGCAGCTTGTACAGGTTAAAGGGTGGCACAGATACGCAGTATTTT
.	TRBV10-3	TRBJ1-5	16	.	CAISEKTLTTNQPQHF	TGTGCCATCAGTGAGAAGACACTGACAACTAATCAGCCCCAGCATTTT
.	TRBV7-2	TRBJ1-1	15	few	CASSLDRALNTEAFF	TGTGCCAGCAGCTTAGACAGGGCCTTGAACACTGAAGCTTTCTTT
.	TRBV28	TRBJ2-1	13	.	CASGVPTYNEQFF	TGTGCCAGCGGGGTACCGACCTACAATGAGCAGTTCTTC
TRBD1	TRBV19	TRBJ1-2	14	.	CASSLTGDMDGYTF	TGTGCCAGTAGTTTGACAGGGGATATGGATGGCTACACCTTC
TRBD1	TRBV30	TRBJ2-2	14	.	CAWSRQGATGELFF	TGTGCCTGGAGTCGACAGGGGGCGACCGGGGAGCTGTTTTTT
TRBD2	TRBV29-1	TRBJ2-3	17	.	CSVEDPTSGDSTDTQYF	TGCAGCGTTGAAGATCCGACTAGCGGGGACAGCACAGATACGCAGTATTTT
.	TRBV27	TRBJ1-6	15	.	CASSRLQGDGSPLHF	TGTGCCAGCAGTCGGTTACAGGGAGATGGTTCACCCCTCCACTTT
TRBD1	TRBV18	TRBJ1-4	14	.	CASSPRGSDDKLFF	TGTGCCAGCTCACCCAGGGGGTCGGATGACAAACTGTTTTTT
TRBD1	TRBV10-3	TRBJ2-2	16	few	CAISAGQGASTGELFF	TGTGCCATCAGTGCTGGACAGGGGGCTTCTACCGGGGAGCTGTTTTTT
.	TRBV19	TRBJ1-1	14	.	CASKPDAPNTEAFF	TGTGCCAGTAAACCCGATGCCCCGAACACTGAAGCTTTCTTT
.	TRBV25-1	TRBJ2-1	12	.	CASNTNVGEQFF	TGTGCCAGCAATACAAATGTGGGTGAGCAGTTCTTC
.	TRBV4-2	TRBJ1-1	15	.	CASSQDAQGRTEAFF	TGTGCCAGCAGCCAAGACGCTCAGGGGCGCACTGAAGCTTTCTTT
.	TRBV7-9	TRBJ2-1	13	.	CASSLVSSTEQFF	TGTGCCAGCAGCTTAGTTTCTAGCACTGAGCAGTTCTTC
.	TRBV7-9	TRBJ1-1	13	few	CASSLGSTTEAFF	TGTGCCAGCAGCTTAGGTAGTACCACTGAAGCTTTCTTT
.	TRBV6-5	TRBJ1-2	12	.	CASGAGSGGYTF	TGTGCCAGCGGGGCAGGGAGTGGGGGCTACACCTTC
.	TRBV7-9	TRBJ1-1	13	.	CASSLVTNTEAFF	TGTGCCAGCAGCTTAGTTACGAACACTGAAGCTTTCTTT
TRBD1	TRBV29-1	TRBJ2-1	13	.	CSVVFGTGGEQFF	TGCAGCGTTGTTTTCGGGACAGGGGGTGAGCAGTTCTTC
.	TRBV23-1	TRBJ1-1	13	few	CASSGQSNTEAFF	TGCGCCAGCAGTGGACAGTCGAACACTGAAGCTTTCTTT
TRBD2	TRBV15	TRBJ2-7	16	.	CATSREAGGSSYEQYF	TGTGCCACCAGCAGAGAGGCGGGGGGGAGCTCCTACGAGCAGTACTTC
.	TRBV5-1	TRBJ2-5	14	few	CASSSAIAQETQYF	TGCGCCAGCAGCTCCGCGATCGCCCAGGAGACCCAGTACTTC
.	TRBV27	TRBJ1-5	12	.	CASSLFGQPQHF	TGTGCCAGCAGTTTATTCGGTCAGCCCCAGCATTTT
.	TRBV28	TRBJ1-2	13	.	CASSLLGSYGYTF	TGTGCCAGCAGTTTACTCGGTTCCTATGGCTACACCTTC
TRBD2	TRBV5-1	TRBJ2-3	14	.	CASSPGTSGGPLHF	TGCGCCAGCAGCCCCGGGACTAGCGGGGGCCCTTTACATTTT
.	TRBV11-2	TRBJ2-5	15	.	CASSLVGAPQETQYF	TGTGCCAGCAGCTTAGTGGGAGCCCCACAAGAGACCCAGTACTTC
TRBD1	TRBV13	TRBJ2-5	14	few	CASSTTGFIETQYF	TGTGCCAGCAGCACGACAGGGTTTATCGAGACCCAGTACTTC
.	TRBV4-3	TRBJ1-6	18	.	CASSQDFARGSGNSPLHF	TGCGCCAGCAGCCAAGATTTCGCCAGGGGTTCTGGGAATTCACCCCTCCACTTT
TRBD1	TRBV7-9	TRBJ2-4	13	few	CASSLTGLNIQYF	TGTGCCAGCAGCTTGACAGGGTTGAACATTCAGTACTTC
TRBD1	TRBV2	TRBJ1-5	15	.	CASSKTGLSNQPQHF	TGTGCCAGCAGTAAGACAGGGTTAAGCAATCAGCCCCAGCATTTT
.	TRBV29-1	TRBJ2-6	16	.	CSVEGDGSSGANVLTF	TGCAGCGTTGAAGGGGACGGCAGCTCTGGGGCCAACGTCCTGACTTTC
TRBD2	TRBV6-5	TRBJ2-2	15	.	CASSPGTSGVGELFF	TGTGCCAGCAGTCCCGGGACTAGCGGGGTCGGGGAGCTGTTTTTT
.	TRBV4-3	TRBJ2-5	14	.	CASSQAGFQETQYF	TGCGCCAGCAGCCAAGCGGGGTTTCAAGAGACCCAGTACTTC
TRBD1	TRBV18	TRBJ2-5	14	.	CASSLLDRGGAQYF	TGTGCCAGCTCACTTCTGGACAGGGGAGGGGCCCAGTACTTC
TRBD2	TRBV7-2	TRBJ2-5	14	once	CASSWRTSGETQYF	TGTGCCAGCAGCTGGAGGACTAGCGGGGAGACCCAGTACTTC
TRBD1	TRBV29-1	TRBJ2-3	16	.	CSVRGRVPSTTDTQYF	TGCAGCGTGAGGGGGCGGGTACCCTCGACCACAGATACGCAGTATTTT
.	TRBV5-1	TRBJ1-1	15	.	CASSLEQRMNTEAFF	TGCGCCAGCAGCTTGGAGCAGAGAATGAACACTGAAGCTTTCTTT
TRBD2	TRBV10-3	TRBJ2-5	15	.	CAISGLAAGQETQYF	TGTGCCATCAGTGGACTAGCGGCGGGCCAAGAGACCCAGTACTTC
.	TRBV2	TRBJ2-3	16	.	CASSRLFPLTTDTQYF	TGTGCCAGCTCACGTTTATTCCCCCTAACGACAGATACGCAGTATTTT
.	TRBV5-1	TRBJ2-1	15	few	CASSLGHRTYNEQFF	TGCGCCAGCAGCTTAGGTCATCGGACTTACAATGAGCAGTTCTTC